This T cell receptor beta chain stems from a study of vaccination and CD4 T cells after COVID-19. CDR3 size: 12 residues. With 1 base removed from V and 4 bases from J, the gap between germline ends came to 2 bases. From germline, CDR1 is LGHNA and CDR2 YNFKEQ. In regard to this clonotype: Its antigen is not known.

Treatment meaning: approximately 11-day PBMC culture with coronavirus spike peptide pools or control peptides (ViraFEST assay). An Oncomine TCR Beta short-read assay was used to sequence the DNA from cultured CD4+ T cells. Genomic DNA was drawn out of CD4+ T cells grown in culture. TCRdb reanalysed the PCR reads using MiXCR and keeps one entry per CDR3 protein. The sample lists around 20,000 distinct CDR3 sequences; less than 55% were seen once. The gene calls are TRBV4-2 and TRBJ1-5; D is undetermined. The sequenced material came from cultured CD4+ T cells from blood. The clonotype comes from a human donor with COVID-19. The CDR3: CASSQVNQPQHF. In DNA, the CDR3 is TGTGCCAGCAGCCAAGTGAATCAGCCCCAGCATTTT.